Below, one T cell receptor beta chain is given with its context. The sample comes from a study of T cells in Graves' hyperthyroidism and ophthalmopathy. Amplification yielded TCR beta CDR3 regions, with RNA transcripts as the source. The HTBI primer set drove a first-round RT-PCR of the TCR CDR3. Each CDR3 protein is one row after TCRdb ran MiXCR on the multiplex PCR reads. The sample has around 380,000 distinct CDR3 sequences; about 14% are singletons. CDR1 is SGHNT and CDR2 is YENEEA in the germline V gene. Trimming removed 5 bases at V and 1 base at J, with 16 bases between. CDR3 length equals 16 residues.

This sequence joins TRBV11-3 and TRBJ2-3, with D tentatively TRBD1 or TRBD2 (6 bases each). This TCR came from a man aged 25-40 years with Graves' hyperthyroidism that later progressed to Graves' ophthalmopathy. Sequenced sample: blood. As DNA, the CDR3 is TGTGCCAGCAGCGGGGGGCCGTGGTTGGGCACAGATACGCAGTATTTT. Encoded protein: CASSGGPWLGTDTQYF.